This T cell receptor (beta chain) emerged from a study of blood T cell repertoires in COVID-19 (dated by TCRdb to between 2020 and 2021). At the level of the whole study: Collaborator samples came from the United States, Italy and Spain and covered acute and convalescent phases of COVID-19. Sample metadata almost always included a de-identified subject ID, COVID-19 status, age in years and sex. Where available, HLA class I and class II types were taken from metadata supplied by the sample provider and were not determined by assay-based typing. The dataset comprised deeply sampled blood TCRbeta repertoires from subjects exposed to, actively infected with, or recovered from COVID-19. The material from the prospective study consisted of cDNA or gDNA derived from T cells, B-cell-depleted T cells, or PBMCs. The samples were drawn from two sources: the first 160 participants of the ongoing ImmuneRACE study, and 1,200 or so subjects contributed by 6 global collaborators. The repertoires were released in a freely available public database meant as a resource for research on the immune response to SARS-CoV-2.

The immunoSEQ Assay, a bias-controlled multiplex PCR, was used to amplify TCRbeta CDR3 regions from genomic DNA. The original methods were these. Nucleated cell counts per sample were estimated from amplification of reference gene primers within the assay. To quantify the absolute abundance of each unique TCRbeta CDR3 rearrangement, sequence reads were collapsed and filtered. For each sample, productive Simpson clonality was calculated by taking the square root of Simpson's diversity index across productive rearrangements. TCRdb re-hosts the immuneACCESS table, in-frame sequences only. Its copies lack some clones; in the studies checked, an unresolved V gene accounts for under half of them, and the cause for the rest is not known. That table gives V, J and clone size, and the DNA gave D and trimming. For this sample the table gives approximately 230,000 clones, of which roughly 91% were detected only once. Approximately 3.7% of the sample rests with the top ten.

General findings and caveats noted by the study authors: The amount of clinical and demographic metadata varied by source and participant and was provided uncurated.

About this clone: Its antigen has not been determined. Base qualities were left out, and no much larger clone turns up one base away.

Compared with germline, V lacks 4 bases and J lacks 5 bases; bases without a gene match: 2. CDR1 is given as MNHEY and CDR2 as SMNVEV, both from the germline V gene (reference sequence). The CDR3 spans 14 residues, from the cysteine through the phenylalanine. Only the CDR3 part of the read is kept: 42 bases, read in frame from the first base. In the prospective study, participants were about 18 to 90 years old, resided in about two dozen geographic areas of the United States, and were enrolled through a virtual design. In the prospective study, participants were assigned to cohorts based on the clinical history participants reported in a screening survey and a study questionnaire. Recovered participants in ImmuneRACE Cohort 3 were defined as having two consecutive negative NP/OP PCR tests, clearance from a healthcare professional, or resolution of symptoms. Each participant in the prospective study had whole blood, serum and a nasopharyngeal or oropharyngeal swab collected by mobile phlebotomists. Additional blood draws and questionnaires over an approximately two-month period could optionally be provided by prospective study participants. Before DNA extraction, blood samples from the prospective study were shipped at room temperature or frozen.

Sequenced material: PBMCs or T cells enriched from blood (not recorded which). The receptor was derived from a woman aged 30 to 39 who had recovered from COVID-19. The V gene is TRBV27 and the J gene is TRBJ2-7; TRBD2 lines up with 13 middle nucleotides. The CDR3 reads CASSWTSGRDEQYF. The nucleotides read TGTGCCAGCAGTTGGACTAGCGGGAGAGACGAGCAGTACTTC.